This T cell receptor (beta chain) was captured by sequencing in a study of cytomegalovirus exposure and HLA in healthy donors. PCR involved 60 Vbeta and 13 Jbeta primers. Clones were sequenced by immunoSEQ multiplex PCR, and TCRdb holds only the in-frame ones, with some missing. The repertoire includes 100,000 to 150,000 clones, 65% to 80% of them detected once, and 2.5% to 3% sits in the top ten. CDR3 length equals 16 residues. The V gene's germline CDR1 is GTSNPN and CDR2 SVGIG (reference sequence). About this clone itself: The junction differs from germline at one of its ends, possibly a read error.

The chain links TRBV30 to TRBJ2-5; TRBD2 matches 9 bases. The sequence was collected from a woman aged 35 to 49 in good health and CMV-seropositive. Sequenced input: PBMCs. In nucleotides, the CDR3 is TGTGCCTGGAGTGGAGGACCCCGAGGGCTAGCGGGATCGACGGACTTC. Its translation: CAWSGGPRGLAGSTDF.